The rows below give T cell receptor beta chains drawn from one sample of a study of T cell changes during pregnancy in multiple sclerosis. Produced via immunoSEQ multiplex PCR; TCRdb's table is partial and in-frame only. The sample has tens of thousands of clones, under 95% seen once. The source was CD4+ T cells from peripheral blood mononuclear cells, collected in the second trimester of pregnancy. The receptors originated from a female donor with multiple sclerosis, enrolled in a pregnancy study. CDR3s include the opening cysteine and the closing phenylalanine or tryptophan. A D gene is named only where the DNA matches it firmly. A clone size is listed for some rows: how often the clone was seen (once, few, many), or a class if it is expanded.

d_call	clone_size	v_call	j_call	cdr3_aa	cdr3_nt
.	.	TRBV5-5	TRBJ1-1	CASSRFRDKEAFF	TGTGCCAGCAGCCGATTCCGGGACAAAGAAGCTTTCTTT
.	.	TRBV7-2	TRBJ2-3	CASSLDFTGDTQYF	TGTGCCAGCAGCTTAGACTTTACAGGAGATACGCAGTATTTT
TRBD1	.	TRBV19	TRBJ1-4	CASTGTASSTNEKLFF	TGTGCCAGTACAGGGACAGCATCCTCAACTAATGAAAAACTGTTTTTT
TRBD1	.	TRBV6-6	TRBJ1-2	CASSLGTGPGQDGYTF	TGTGCCAGCAGTCTAGGGACAGGACCAGGTCAGGATGGCTACACCTTC
TRBD2	.	TRBV5-1	TRBJ2-2	CASTSSSGSTNTGELFF	TGCGCCAGCACTTCGAGTAGCGGGAGTACGAACACCGGGGAGCTGTTTTTT
TRBD2	.	TRBV7-9	TRBJ2-2	CASSWGGDTGELFF	TGTGCCAGCAGCTGGGGGGGTGACACCGGGGAGCTGTTTTTT
.	.	TRBV28	TRBJ1-2	CASRGGGRFIGYGYTF	TGTGCCAGCAGAGGGGGAGGGCGCTTCATTGGCTATGGCTACACCTTC
.	.	TRBV4-2	TRBJ2-1	CASSQDLPGSPGNEQFF	TGTGCCAGCAGCCAAGATCTACCGGGGTCACCTGGAAATGAGCAGTTCTTC
TRBD2	.	TRBV15	TRBJ2-1	CATQTGTSAYNEQFF	TGTGCCACCCAGACCGGGACTAGCGCATACAATGAGCAGTTCTTC
TRBD2	.	TRBV18	TRBJ2-3	CASSPTSGGTDTQYF	TGTGCCAGCTCACCTACTAGCGGGGGCACAGATACGCAGTATTTT
TRBD2	.	TRBV19	TRBJ2-2	CASREGRGRSNTGELFF	TGTGCCAGTAGGGAGGGGAGGGGCAGGTCGAACACCGGGGAGCTGTTTTTT
.	.	TRBV7-2	TRBJ1-4	CASSLGGWAANEKLFF	TGTGCCAGCAGCTTAGGTGGATGGGCCGCTAATGAAAAACTGTTTTTT
TRBD1	.	TRBV19	TRBJ2-3	CASSIVGQGSADTQYF	TGTGCCAGTAGTATAGTGGGACAGGGTTCTGCAGATACGCAGTATTTT
.	.	TRBV6-5	TRBJ2-5	CASSYRGWETQYF	TGTGCCAGCAGTTACCGGGGTTGGGAGACCCAGTACTTC
TRBD1	.	TRBV6-5	TRBJ1-4	CASSYSRTGEKLFF	TGTGCCAGCAGTTATTCGCGGACAGGGGAAAAACTGTTTTTT
TRBD1	.	TRBV19	TRBJ2-7	CASSTLPGQGTEQYF	TGTGCCAGTAGTACACTCCCGGGACAGGGCACCGAGCAGTACTTC
.	.	TRBV14	TRBJ2-1	CASSAGGLYEQFF	TGTGCCAGCAGCGCCGGAGGTCTCTATGAGCAGTTCTTC
.	.	TRBV6-6	TRBJ1-1	CASSYSVGGDTEAFF	TGTGCCAGCAGTTACTCGGTGGGGGGGGACACTGAAGCTTTCTTT
.	.	TRBV7-2	TRBJ2-3	CASSLSRAHTDTQYF	TGTGCCAGCAGCTTGTCCAGGGCCCACACAGATACGCAGTATTTT
TRBD1	.	TRBV5-1	TRBJ1-3	CASSAGQGKGGNTIYF	TGCGCCAGCAGTGCGGGACAGGGAAAAGGCGGAAACACCATATATTTT
.	.	TRBV5-4	TRBJ1-3	CASSQDNSGNTIYF	TGTGCCAGCAGCCAGGATAACTCTGGAAACACCATATATTTT
.	.	TRBV5-1	TRBJ1-3	CASSSGGFGSGNTIYF	TGCGCCAGCAGCTCGGGGGGATTCGGCTCTGGAAACACCATATATTTT
.	.	TRBV19	TRBJ1-1	CASSIRGRNEAFF	TGTGCCAGTAGTATTAGGGGAAGGAATGAAGCTTTCTTT
.	.	TRBV30	TRBJ2-2	CAWSLYSLVGGQRETGELFF	TGTGCCTGGAGTCTTTATTCACTAGTGGGGGGGCAACGGGAGACCGGGGAGCTGTTTTTT
.	.	TRBV19	TRBJ2-2	CASSIEERPTGELFF	TGTGCCAGTAGTATAGAAGAGCGGCCCACCGGGGAGCTGTTTTTT
TRBD2	few	TRBV7-2	TRBJ2-1	CASSDETSANYNEQFF	TGTGCCAGCAGCGACGAAACTAGCGCGAATTACAATGAGCAGTTCTTC
TRBD2	.	TRBV30	TRBJ2-5	CAWSVGTKETQYF	TGTGCCTGGAGTGTAGGGACTAAAGAGACCCAGTACTTC
.	.	TRBV2	TRBJ1-5	CASSEGRGSRGNQPQHF	TGTGCCAGCAGTGAAGGGCGGGGGAGCAGGGGCAATCAGCCCCAGCATTTT
.	.	TRBV11-2	TRBJ2-3	CASSLGPTSTDTQYF	TGTGCCAGCAGCCTAGGGCCGACTAGCACAGATACGCAGTATTTT
.	.	TRBV19	TRBJ2-3	CASSGSVFIDTQYF	TGTGCCAGTAGTGGTAGCGTCTTCATAGATACGCAGTATTTT
.	.	TRBV20-1	TRBJ2-1	CSAESNEQFF	TGCAGTGCTGAGAGTAATGAGCAGTTCTTC
.	.	TRBV11-2	TRBJ1-1	CASSFLSTEAFF	TGTGCCAGCAGCTTCCTCTCCACTGAAGCTTTCTTT
.	.	TRBV6-6	TRBJ1-1	CASRGVGRAEAFF	TGTGCCAGTCGGGGGGTAGGGCGGGCTGAAGCTTTCTTT
.	.	TRBV4-1	TRBJ1-5	CASSQDNLAGQPQHF	TGCGCCAGCAGCCAAGATAACCTCGCCGGGCAGCCCCAGCATTTT
.	.	TRBV4-1	TRBJ1-5	CASSQGQGWKNQPQHF	TGCGCCAGCAGCCAAGGGCAGGGATGGAAGAATCAGCCCCAGCATTTT
TRBD1	.	TRBV13	TRBJ2-1	CASSLRGPNEQFF	TGTGCCAGCAGCTTGAGGGGGCCCAATGAGCAGTTCTTC
TRBD2	.	TRBV6-1	TRBJ2-7	CASRGLAGVRHEQYF	TGTGCCAGCAGGGGACTAGCGGGGGTTCGCCACGAGCAGTACTTC
.	.	TRBV5-1	TRBJ1-4	CASRSDGLINEKLFF	TGCGCCAGCAGGAGCGATGGACTCATTAATGAAAAACTGTTTTTT
.	.	TRBV5-5	TRBJ2-6	CASSLNRASGANVLTF	TGTGCCAGCAGCTTGAACAGGGCCTCTGGGGCCAACGTCCTGACTTTC
TRBD1	.	TRBV7-9	TRBJ2-1	CASSSTGTAYNEQFF	TGTGCCAGCAGCTCCACCGGGACAGCCTACAATGAGCAGTTCTTC
TRBD2	.	TRBV27	TRBJ2-5	CASSNQRGAVTQYF	TGTGCCAGCAGTAACCAGCGGGGGGCGGTGACCCAGTACTTC
.	.	TRBV7-2	TRBJ2-1	CASSLRGGEQFF	TGTGCCAGCAGCTTAAGGGGCGGTGAGCAGTTCTTC
TRBD2	.	TRBV28	TRBJ2-2	CASSSTPGGRRAGELFF	TGTGCCAGCAGTTCCACACCGGGCGGGAGAAGGGCCGGGGAGCTGTTTTTT
.	.	TRBV6-1	TRBJ2-2	CASSPTGVKTGELFF	TGTGCCAGCAGTCCGACGGGAGTGAAGACCGGGGAGCTGTTTTTT
TRBD1	.	TRBV11-2	TRBJ2-5	CASRQAGGLKTQYF	TGTGCCAGCCGACAGGCAGGGGGCCTGAAGACCCAGTACTTC
.	.	TRBV7-9	TRBJ1-1	CASSSTTGNTEAFF	TGTGCCAGCAGCTCGACCACAGGGAACACTGAAGCTTTCTTT
.	.	TRBV6-5	TRBJ2-3	CASKEVAEPDTQYF	TGTGCCAGCAAGGAAGTAGCGGAGCCAGATACGCAGTATTTT
TRBD1	few	TRBV18	TRBJ1-1	CASSPNRGRSTEAFF	TGTGCCAGCTCACCTAACAGGGGGCGGAGCACTGAAGCTTTCTTT
TRBD1	.	TRBV5-1	TRBJ1-4	CASSPDRGATNEKLFF	TGCGCCAGCAGCCCGGACAGGGGGGCAACTAATGAAAAACTGTTTTTT
.	.	TRBV7-8	TRBJ1-1	CASSLGLGRGPSNTEAFF	TGTGCCAGCAGCTTAGGTCTAGGGAGGGGTCCCTCTAACACTGAAGCTTTCTTT
TRBD1	.	TRBV19	TRBJ2-1	CASSMGRGIYNEQFF	TGTGCCAGTAGTATGGGCAGGGGGATCTACAATGAGCAGTTCTTC
TRBD1	.	TRBV19	TRBJ2-7	CASSIGGQAYEQYF	TGTGCCAGTAGTATCGGGGGACAGGCCTACGAGCAGTACTTC
.	.	TRBV10-3	TRBJ1-1	CAISGSATNTEAFF	TGTGCCATCAGTGGGTCGGCAACGAACACTGAAGCTTTCTTT